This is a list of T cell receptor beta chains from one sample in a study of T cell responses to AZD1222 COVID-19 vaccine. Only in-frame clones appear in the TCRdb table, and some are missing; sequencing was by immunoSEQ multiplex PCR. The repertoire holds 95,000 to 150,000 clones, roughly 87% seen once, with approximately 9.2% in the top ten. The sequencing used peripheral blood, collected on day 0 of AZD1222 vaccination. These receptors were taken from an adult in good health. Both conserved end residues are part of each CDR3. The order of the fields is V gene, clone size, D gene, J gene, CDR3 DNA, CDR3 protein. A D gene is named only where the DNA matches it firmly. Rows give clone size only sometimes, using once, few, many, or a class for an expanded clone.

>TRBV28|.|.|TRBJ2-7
TGTGCCAGCAGCTTGGGACTTTACTACGAGCAGTACTTC
CASSLGLYYEQYF
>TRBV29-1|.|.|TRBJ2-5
TGCAGCGTTGAAGTAGGAAGACGCGAGACCCAGTACTTC
CSVEVGRRETQYF
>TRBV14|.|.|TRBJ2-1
TGTGCCAGCAGCCAAGATGGGGTTCCGCTATATAATGAGCAGTTCTTC
CASSQDGVPLYNEQFF
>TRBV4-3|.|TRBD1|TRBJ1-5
TGCGCCAGCAGCTCAAGGACAGGACCTAATCAGCCCCAGCATTTT
CASSSRTGPNQPQHF
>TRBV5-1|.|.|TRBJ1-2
TGCGCCAGCAGCCCCTCGGGGGGGGAAGGCTACACCTTC
CASSPSGGEGYTF
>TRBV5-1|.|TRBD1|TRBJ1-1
TGCGCCAGCAGCTTTTATCCGATGGACAGGGAGGACACTGAAGCTTTCTTT
CASSFYPMDREDTEAFF
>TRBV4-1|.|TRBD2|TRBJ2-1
TGCGCCAGCAGCCTTCTAACGGGACTAGCGGGAGGGGGCCTAGGGTACAATGAGCAGTTCTTC
CASSLLTGLAGGGLGYNEQFF
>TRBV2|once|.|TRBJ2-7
TGTGCCAGCAGTTTTCAGGGATCCTACGAGCAGTACTTC
CASSFQGSYEQYF
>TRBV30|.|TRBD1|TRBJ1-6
TGTGCCTGGAGTGTCGGACAGGATTCTTTTTCACCCCTCCACTTT
CAWSVGQDSFSPLHF
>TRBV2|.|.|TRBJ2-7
TGTGCCAGCATGAAAAGTGGACGGTCCTACGAGCAGTACTTC
CASMKSGRSYEQYF
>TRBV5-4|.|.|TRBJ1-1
TGTGCCAGCAGCTTGGTTCAGCCGAACACTGAAGCTTTCTTT
CASSLVQPNTEAFF
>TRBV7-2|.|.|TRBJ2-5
TGTGCCAGCAGTCCGTACACCCAAGAGACCCAGTACTTC
CASSPYTQETQYF
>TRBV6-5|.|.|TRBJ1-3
TGTGCCAGCAGTAAACGGGGGGAACCCGGAAACACCATATATTTT
CASSKRGEPGNTIYF
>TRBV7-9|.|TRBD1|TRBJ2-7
TGTGCCAGCAGCCCCACGGGGACCGGGACAGGGACGTACGAGCAGTACTTC
CASSPTGTGTGTYEQYF
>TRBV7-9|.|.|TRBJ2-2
TGTGCCAGCAGCTTATTACTTGCCGGGGAGCTGTTTTTT
CASSLLLAGELFF
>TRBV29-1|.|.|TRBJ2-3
TGCAGCGTTGATTTGGGCAGCAATGGTCCAGATACGCAGTATTTT
CSVDLGSNGPDTQYF
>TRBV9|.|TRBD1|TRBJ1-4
TGTGCCAGCAGCGTAGGACAGGGGACTAATGAAAAACTGTTTTTT
CASSVGQGTNEKLFF
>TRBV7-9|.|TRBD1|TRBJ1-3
TGTGCCAGCAGCTCGAGCGACAGGGAGGCAGGAAACACCATATATTTT
CASSSSDREAGNTIYF
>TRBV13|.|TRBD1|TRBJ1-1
TGTGCCAGCAGCCCCCTGGGACAGACGAACACTGAAGCTTTCTTT
CASSPLGQTNTEAFF
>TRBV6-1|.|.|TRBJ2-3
TGTGCCAGCAGTGAAGCGAGGGGAATCACAGATACGCAGTATTTT
CASSEARGITDTQYF
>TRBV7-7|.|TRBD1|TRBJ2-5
TGTGCTAGCAGCTTAGCAGGGGGTCCGGAGACCCAGTACTTC
CASSLAGGPETQYF
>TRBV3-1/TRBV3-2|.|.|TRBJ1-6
TGTGCCAGCAGCCAAGATAGGCCGGTTGGGAATTCACCCCTCCACTTT
CASSQDRPVGNSPLHF
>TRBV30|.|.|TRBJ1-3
TGTGCCTTCTCCCTACCTGGAAACACCATATATTTT
CAFSLPGNTIYF
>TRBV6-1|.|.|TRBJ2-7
TGTGCCAGCAGTGAAGTAGGTAGCTCCTACGAGCAGTACTTC
CASSEVGSSYEQYF
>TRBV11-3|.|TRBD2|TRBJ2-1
TGTGCCAGCAGTGGAATTGCGGGAGGACCCTACAATGAGCAGTTCTTC
CASSGIAGGPYNEQFF
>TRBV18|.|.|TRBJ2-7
TGTGCCAGCTCACCACGCGACGCAAGCTCCTACGAGCAGTACTTC
CASSPRDASSYEQYF
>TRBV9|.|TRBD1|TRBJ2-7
TGTGCCAGCAGCGTAGGGGACAGGGGTTACGAGCAGTACTTC
CASSVGDRGYEQYF
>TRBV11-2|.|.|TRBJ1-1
TGTGCCAGCAGCAGGGGTGTGAACACTGAAGCTTTCTTT
CASSRGVNTEAFF
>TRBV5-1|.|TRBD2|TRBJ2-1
TGCGCCAGCAGCTTCAGCGGGAGGCGGAATGAGCAGTTCTTC
CASSFSGRRNEQFF
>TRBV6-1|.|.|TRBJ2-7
TGTGCCAGCAGTGACCGAGGGGCAGGGGTCAGAACGGGGCCCGTGGACGAGCAGTACTTC
CASSDRGAGVRTGPVDEQYF
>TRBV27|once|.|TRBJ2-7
TGTGCCAGCAGCCCGTCCACGGGGCAGTTCACCTACGAGCAGTACTTC
CASSPSTGQFTYEQYF
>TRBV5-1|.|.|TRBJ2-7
TGCGCCAGCAGCACAACCGGGTCGGGCGGCTACGAGCAGTACTTC
CASSTTGSGGYEQYF
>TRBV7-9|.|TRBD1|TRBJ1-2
TGTGCCAGCAGCCCTCGGGGGGGACAGCTGTCTAACTATGGCTACACCTTC
CASSPRGGQLSNYGYTF
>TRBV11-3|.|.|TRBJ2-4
TGTGCCAGCAGCCTAAATCTGACTCGCGGGATTTTAGCCAAAAACATTCAGTACTTC
CASSLNLTRGILAKNIQYF
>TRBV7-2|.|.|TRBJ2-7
TGTGCCAGCAGCGCGGGGACGGGCCCCTACGAGCAGTACTTC
CASSAGTGPYEQYF
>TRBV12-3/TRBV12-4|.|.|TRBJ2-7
TGTGCCAGCAGCCCAGGGGTTGCTTACGAGCAGTACTTC
CASSPGVAYEQYF
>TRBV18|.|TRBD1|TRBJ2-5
TGTGCCAGCTCACCGAACAGGGGTCAAGAGACCCAGTACTTC
CASSPNRGQETQYF
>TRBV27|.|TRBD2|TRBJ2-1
TGTGCCAGCAGCCCCGGACTAGCGGGGGGGTTGAATGAGCAGTTCTTC
CASSPGLAGGLNEQFF
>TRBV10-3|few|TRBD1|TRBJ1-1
TGTGCCATCAGTGGCAGGGGGCGCGGCACTGAAGCTTTCTTT
CAISGRGRGTEAFF
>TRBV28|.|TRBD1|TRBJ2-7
TGTGCCAGCAGACCAGACAGGGTGCTACACGAGCAGTACTTC
CASRPDRVLHEQYF
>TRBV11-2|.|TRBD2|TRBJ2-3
TGTGCCAGCAGCCCCCTACTAGCGGGGGGCACAGATACGCAGTATTTT
CASSPLLAGGTDTQYF